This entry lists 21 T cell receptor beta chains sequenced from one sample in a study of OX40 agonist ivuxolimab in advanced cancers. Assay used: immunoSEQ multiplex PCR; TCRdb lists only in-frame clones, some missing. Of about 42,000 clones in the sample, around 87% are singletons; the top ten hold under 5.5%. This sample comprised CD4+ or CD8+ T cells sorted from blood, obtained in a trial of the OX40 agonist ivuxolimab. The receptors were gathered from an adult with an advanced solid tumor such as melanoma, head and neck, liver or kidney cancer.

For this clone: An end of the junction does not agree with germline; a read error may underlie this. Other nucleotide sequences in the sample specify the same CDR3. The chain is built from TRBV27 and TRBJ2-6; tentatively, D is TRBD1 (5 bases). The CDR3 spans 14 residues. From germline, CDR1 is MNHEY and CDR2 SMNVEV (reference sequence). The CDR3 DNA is TGTGCCAGCAGTTTATTCTCTGGGGCCAACGTTCTGACTTTC. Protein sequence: CASSLFSGANVLTF.

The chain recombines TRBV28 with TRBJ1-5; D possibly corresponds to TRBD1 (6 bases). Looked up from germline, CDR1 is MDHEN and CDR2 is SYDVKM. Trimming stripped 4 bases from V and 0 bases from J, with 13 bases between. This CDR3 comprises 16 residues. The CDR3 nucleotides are TGTGCCAGCAGTTCGACAGGATTTAATAGCAATCAGCCCCAGCATTTT. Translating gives CASSSTGFNSNQPQHF.

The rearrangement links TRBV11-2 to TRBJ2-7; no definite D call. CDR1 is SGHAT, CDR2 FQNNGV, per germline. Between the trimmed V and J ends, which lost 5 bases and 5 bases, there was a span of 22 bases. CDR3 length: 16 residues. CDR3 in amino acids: CASSRYRPPQGHEQYF. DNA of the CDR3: TGTGCCAGCAGCAGATACCGGCCCCCGCAAGGACACGAGCAGTACTTC.

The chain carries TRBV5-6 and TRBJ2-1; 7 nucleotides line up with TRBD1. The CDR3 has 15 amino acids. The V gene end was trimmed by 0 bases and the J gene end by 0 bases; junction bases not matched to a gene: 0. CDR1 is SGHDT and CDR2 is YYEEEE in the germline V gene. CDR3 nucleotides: TGTGCCAGCAGCTTGGGACAGGGCTCCTACAATGAGCAGTTCTTC. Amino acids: CASSLGQGSYNEQFF.

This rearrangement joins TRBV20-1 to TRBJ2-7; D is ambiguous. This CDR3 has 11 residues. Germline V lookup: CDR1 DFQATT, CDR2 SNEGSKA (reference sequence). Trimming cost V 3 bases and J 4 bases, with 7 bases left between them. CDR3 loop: CSARNSYEQYF. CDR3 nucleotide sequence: TGCAGTGCTAGGAATAGTTACGAGCAGTACTTC.

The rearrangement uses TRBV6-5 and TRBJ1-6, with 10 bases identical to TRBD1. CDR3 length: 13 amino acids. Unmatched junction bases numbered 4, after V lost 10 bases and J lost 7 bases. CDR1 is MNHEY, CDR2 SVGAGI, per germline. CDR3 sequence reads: CATMGQGNSPLHF. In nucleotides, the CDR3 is TGTGCCACTATGGGACAGGGGAATTCACCCCTCCACTTT.

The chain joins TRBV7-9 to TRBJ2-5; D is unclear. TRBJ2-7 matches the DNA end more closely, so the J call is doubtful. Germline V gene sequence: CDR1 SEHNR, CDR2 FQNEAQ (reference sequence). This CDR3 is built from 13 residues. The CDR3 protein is CASSSKGPYEQYF. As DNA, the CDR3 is TGTGCCAGCAGCTCCAAGGGCCCCTACGAGCAGTACTTC.

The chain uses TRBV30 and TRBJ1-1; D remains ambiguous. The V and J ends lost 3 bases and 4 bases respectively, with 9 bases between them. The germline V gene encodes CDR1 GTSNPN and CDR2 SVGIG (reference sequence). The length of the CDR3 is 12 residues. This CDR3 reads CAWRRGGTEAFF. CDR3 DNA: TGTGCCTGGAGGCGCGGTGGCACTGAAGCTTTCTTT.

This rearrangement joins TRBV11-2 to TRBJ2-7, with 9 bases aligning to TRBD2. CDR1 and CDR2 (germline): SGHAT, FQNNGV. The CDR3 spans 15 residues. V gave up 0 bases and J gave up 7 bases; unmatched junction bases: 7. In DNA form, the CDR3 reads TGTGCCAGCAGCTTAGATAGCGGGAGAAGTTGGGAGCAGTACTTC. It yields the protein CASSLDSGRSWEQYF.

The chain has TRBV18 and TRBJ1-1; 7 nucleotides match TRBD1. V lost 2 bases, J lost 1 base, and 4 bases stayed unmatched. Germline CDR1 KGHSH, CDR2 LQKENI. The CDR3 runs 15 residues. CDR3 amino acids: CASSPRAGGNTEAFF. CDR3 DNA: TGTGCCAGCTCACCAAGGGCAGGGGGGAACACTGAAGCTTTCTTT.

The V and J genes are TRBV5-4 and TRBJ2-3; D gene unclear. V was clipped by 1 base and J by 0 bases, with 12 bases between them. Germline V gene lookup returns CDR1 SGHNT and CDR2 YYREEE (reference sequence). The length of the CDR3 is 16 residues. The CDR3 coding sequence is TGTGCCAGCAGCTTGAAAGAACTTGCTAGCACAGATACGCAGTATTTT. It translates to CASSLKELASTDTQYF.

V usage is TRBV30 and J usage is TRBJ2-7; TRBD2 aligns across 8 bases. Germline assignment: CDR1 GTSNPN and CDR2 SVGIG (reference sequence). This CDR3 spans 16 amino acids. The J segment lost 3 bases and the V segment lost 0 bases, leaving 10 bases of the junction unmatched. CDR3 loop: CAWSVLGGGPHYEQYF. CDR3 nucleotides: TGTGCCTGGAGTGTACTCGGGGGGGGCCCTCACTACGAGCAGTACTTC.

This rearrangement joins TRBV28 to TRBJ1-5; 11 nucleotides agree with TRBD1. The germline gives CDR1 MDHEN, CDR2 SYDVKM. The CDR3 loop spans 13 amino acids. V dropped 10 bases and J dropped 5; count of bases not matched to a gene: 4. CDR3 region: CATGDRGDQPQHF. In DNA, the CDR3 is TGTGCCACCGGGGACAGGGGGGATCAGCCCCAGCATTTT.

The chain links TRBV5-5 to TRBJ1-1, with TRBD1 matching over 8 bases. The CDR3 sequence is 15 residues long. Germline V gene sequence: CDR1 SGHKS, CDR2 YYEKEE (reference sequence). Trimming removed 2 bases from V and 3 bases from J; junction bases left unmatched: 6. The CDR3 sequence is CASSFGTGQYTEAFF. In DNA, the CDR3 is TGTGCCAGCAGCTTTGGGACAGGACAATACACTGAAGCTTTCTTT.

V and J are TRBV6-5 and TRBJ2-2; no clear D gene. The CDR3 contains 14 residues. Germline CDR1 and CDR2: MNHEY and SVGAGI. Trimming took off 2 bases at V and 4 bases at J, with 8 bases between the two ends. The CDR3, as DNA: TGTGCCAGCAGTTACAGATCCCCCACCGGGGAGCTGTTTTTT. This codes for CASSYRSPTGELFF.

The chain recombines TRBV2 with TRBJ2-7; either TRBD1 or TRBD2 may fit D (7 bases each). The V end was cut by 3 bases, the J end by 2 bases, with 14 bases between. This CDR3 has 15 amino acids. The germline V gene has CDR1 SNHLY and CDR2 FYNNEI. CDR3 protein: CASSERAGGAYEQYF. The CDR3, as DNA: TGTGCCAGCAGTGAGAGGGCAGGGGGGGCCTACGAGCAGTACTTC.

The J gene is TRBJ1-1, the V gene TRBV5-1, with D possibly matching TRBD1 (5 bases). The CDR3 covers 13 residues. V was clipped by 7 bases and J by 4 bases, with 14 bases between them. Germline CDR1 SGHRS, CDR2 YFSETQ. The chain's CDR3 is CASRSREGTEAFF. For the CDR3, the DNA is TGCGCCAGCCGATCCAGGGAGGGCACTGAAGCTTTCTTT.

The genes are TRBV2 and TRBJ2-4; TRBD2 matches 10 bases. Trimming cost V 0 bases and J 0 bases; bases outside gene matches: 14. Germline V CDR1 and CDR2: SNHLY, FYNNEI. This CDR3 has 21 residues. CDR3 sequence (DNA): TGTGCCAGCAGTGAAGCTGCTCTAGCGGGAGAAAGGGGGCTAGCCAAAAACATTCAGTACTTC. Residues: CASSEAALAGERGLAKNIQYF.

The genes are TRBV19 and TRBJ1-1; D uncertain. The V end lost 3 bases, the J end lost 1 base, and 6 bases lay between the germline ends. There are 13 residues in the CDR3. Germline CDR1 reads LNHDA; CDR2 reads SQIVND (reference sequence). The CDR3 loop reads CASSISKNTEAFF. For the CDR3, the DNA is TGTGCCAGTAGTATCAGTAAGAACACTGAAGCTTTCTTT.

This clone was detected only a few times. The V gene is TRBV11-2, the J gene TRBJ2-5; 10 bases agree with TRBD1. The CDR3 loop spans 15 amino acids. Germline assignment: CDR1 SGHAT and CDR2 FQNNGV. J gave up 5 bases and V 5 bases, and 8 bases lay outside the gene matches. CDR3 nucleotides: TGTGCCAGCAGCACGGGACAGGGGATCCGGGAGACCCAGTACTTC. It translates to CASSTGQGIRETQYF.

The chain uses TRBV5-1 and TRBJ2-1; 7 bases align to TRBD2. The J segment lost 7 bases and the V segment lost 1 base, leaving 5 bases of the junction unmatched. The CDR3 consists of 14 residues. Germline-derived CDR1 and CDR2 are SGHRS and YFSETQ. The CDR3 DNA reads TGCGCCAGCAGCTTGCAGCGGGAAACAAATGAGCAGTTCTTC. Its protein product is CASSLQRETNEQFF.